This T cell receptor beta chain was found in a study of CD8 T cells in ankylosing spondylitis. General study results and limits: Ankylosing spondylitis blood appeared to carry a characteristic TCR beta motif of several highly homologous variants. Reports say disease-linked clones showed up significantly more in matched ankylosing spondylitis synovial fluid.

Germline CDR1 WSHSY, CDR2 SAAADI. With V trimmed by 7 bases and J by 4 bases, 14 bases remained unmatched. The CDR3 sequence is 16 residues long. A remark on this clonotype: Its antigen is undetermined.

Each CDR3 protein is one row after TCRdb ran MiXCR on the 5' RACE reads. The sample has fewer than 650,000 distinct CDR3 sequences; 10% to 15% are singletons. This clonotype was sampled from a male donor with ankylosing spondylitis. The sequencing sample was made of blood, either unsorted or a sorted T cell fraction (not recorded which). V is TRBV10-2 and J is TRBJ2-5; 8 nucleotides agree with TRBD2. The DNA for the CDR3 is TGCGCCAGCACCCCAGCCCAGCGGGAGTTGGGAGAGACCCAGTACTTC. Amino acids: CASTPAQRELGETQYF.